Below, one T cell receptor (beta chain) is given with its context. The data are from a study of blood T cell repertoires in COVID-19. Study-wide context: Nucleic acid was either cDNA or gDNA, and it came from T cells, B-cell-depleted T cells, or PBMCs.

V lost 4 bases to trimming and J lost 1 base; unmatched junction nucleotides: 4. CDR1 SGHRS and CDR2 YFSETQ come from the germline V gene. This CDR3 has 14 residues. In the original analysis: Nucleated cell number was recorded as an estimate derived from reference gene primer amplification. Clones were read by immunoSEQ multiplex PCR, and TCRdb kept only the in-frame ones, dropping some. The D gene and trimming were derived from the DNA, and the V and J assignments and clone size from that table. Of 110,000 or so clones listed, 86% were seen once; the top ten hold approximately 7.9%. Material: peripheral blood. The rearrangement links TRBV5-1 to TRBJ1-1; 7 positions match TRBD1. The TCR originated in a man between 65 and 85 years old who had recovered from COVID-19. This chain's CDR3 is CASSDGTANTEAFF. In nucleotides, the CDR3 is TGCGCCAGCAGCGACGGGACAGCGAACACTGAAGCTTTCTTT.